The rows below give T cell receptor beta chains drawn from one sample of a study of shared clonotypes between healthy human individuals. Repertoires were generated with immunoSEQ multiplex PCR, while TCRdb's copy carries only in-frame clones and drops some. The sample yields more than 1,200,000 clones, approximately 98.5% seen once. Sequencing was carried out using naive CD4+ T cells sorted from blood. The source is a man aged 25-45 years in good health. The CDR3 runs from the conserved cysteine through the conserved F or W. The order of the fields is J gene, D gene, clone size, V gene, CDR3 protein, CDR3 DNA. A D gene is named only where the DNA matches it firmly. The size of a clone is reported for some rows only, either as once, few or many, or as a class for expanded clones.

J: TRBJ2-2; D: TRBD2; size: .; V: TRBV6-5; CDR3: CASSRSGRVTGELFF; DNA: TGTGCCAGCAGTAGGAGCGGGAGGGTCACCGGGGAGCTGTTTTTT
J: TRBJ2-2; D: .; size: .; V: TRBV18; CDR3: CASSPSGAWGTGELFF; DNA: TGTGCCAGCTCACCAAGTGGCGCCTGGGGCACCGGGGAGCTGTTTTTT
J: TRBJ2-3; D: .; size: once; V: TRBV18; CDR3: CASSRDGFTDTQYF; DNA: TGTGCCAGCTCAAGGGACGGGTTCACAGATACGCAGTATTTT
J: TRBJ1-4; D: TRBD1; size: .; V: TRBV7-2; CDR3: CASSRGTGLEKLFF; DNA: TGTGCCAGCAGCCGAGGGACAGGCCTCGAAAAACTGTTTTTT
J: TRBJ2-2; D: .; size: .; V: TRBV10-3; CDR3: CAISPQISNTGELFF; DNA: TGTGCCATCAGCCCACAGATTTCGAACACCGGGGAGCTGTTTTTT
J: TRBJ1-1; D: .; size: .; V: TRBV7-9; CDR3: CASSHPRGGPKNTEAFF; DNA: TGTGCCAGCAGCCACCCCCGCGGGGGACCTAAGAACACTGAAGCTTTCTTT
J: TRBJ2-7; D: TRBD1; size: .; V: TRBV2; CDR3: CASRGTDLIGQYF; DNA: TGTGCCAGCAGGGGGACAGACTTGATCGGGCAGTACTTC
J: TRBJ2-1; D: TRBD1; size: .; V: TRBV19; CDR3: CASSIQTGRNEQFF; DNA: TGTGCCAGTAGTATTCAGACAGGGCGGAATGAGCAGTTCTTC
J: TRBJ2-1; D: .; size: .; V: TRBV19; CDR3: CASSLGSNEQFF; DNA: TGTGCCAGTAGCCTCGGTTCCAATGAGCAGTTCTTC
J: TRBJ2-1; D: .; size: .; V: TRBV10-3; CDR3: CAISEEGVDEQFF; DNA: TGTGCCATCAGTGAGGAAGGGGTTGATGAGCAGTTCTTC
J: TRBJ2-1; D: .; size: .; V: TRBV2; CDR3: CASQTSGRTAYNEQFF; DNA: TGTGCCAGCCAAACGTCGGGGCGAACAGCCTACAATGAGCAGTTCTTC
J: TRBJ2-3; D: TRBD2; size: .; V: TRBV15; CDR3: CATSSGLAEHTDTQYF; DNA: TGTGCCACCAGCAGCGGACTAGCGGAGCACACAGATACGCAGTATTTT
J: TRBJ1-3; D: TRBD1; size: .; V: TRBV18; CDR3: CASSPLGTGDSGNTIYF; DNA: TGTGCCAGCTCACCGTTAGGGACAGGGGATTCTGGAAACACCATATATTTT
J: TRBJ2-1; D: .; size: .; V: TRBV6-1; CDR3: CASMREIIYNEQFF; DNA: TGTGCCAGCATGAGGGAAATAATCTACAATGAGCAGTTCTTC
J: TRBJ1-2; D: .; size: .; V: TRBV7-8; CDR3: CASSIRHPPDSGYTF; DNA: TGTGCCAGCAGCATCAGACACCCGCCGGATTCGGGCTACACCTTC
J: TRBJ1-1; D: .; size: .; V: TRBV7-2; CDR3: CASSTPPGPNTEAFF; DNA: TGTGCCAGCAGCACGCCTCCCGGGCCGAACACTGAAGCTTTCTTT
J: TRBJ2-7; D: .; size: .; V: TRBV7-2; CDR3: CASSLGPEQYF; DNA: TGTGCCAGCAGCTTAGGCCCAGAGCAGTACTTC
J: TRBJ2-7; D: TRBD1; size: .; V: TRBV27; CDR3: CASSLRPGPGQGYEQYF; DNA: TGTGCCAGCAGTTTACGGCCGGGCCCGGGACAGGGGTACGAGCAGTACTTC
J: TRBJ2-7; D: .; size: .; V: TRBV4-3; CDR3: CASSRRLNSYEQYF; DNA: TGCGCCAGCAGCCGGCGACTGAACTCCTACGAGCAGTACTTC
J: TRBJ2-7; D: TRBD2; size: .; V: TRBV5-4; CDR3: CASSGGVAGASYEQYF; DNA: TGTGCCAGCAGCGGTGGGGTAGCGGGAGCTTCCTACGAGCAGTACTTC
J: TRBJ2-1; D: .; size: .; V: TRBV9; CDR3: CASSVGPGPLNNEQFF; DNA: TGTGCCAGCAGCGTAGGTCCAGGCCCATTGAACAATGAGCAGTTCTTC
J: TRBJ1-2; D: .; size: .; V: TRBV27; CDR3: CASSLGGIGGYTF; DNA: TGTGCCAGCAGTTTAGGAGGGATTGGTGGCTACACCTTC
J: TRBJ2-6; D: .; size: .; V: TRBV18; CDR3: CASSPRVASSGANVLTF; DNA: TGTGCCAGCTCGCCCAGGGTTGCTAGCTCTGGGGCCAACGTCCTGACTTTC
J: TRBJ2-4; D: .; size: .; V: TRBV18; CDR3: CASSPQGWAKNIQYF; DNA: TGTGCCAGCTCACCACAGGGTTGGGCCAAAAACATTCAGTACTTC
J: TRBJ2-1; D: .; size: .; V: TRBV2; CDR3: CASSLTLQDYPRFF; DNA: TGTGCCAGCAGTCTAACCCTCCAAGACTACCCCCGGTTCTTC
J: TRBJ2-7; D: .; size: .; V: TRBV18; CDR3: CASSPTSPNPYEQYF; DNA: TGTGCCAGCTCACCCACTAGCCCGAACCCCTACGAGCAGTACTTC
J: TRBJ1-3; D: .; size: .; V: TRBV11-2; CDR3: CASSLVGSSGNTIYF; DNA: TGTGCCAGCAGCTTAGTTGGCAGCTCTGGAAACACCATATATTTT
J: TRBJ1-4; D: .; size: .; V: TRBV20-1; CDR3: CSAGGREKLFF; DNA: TGCAGTGCCGGGGGGCGCGAAAAACTGTTTTTT
J: TRBJ1-5; D: .; size: .; V: TRBV5-1; CDR3: CASSLLPGDGNQPQHF; DNA: TGCGCCAGCAGCTTGTTGCCAGGGGACGGCAATCAGCCCCAGCATTTT
J: TRBJ2-2; D: TRBD1; size: .; V: TRBV11-1; CDR3: CASSLFPTGGYTGELFF; DNA: TGTGCCAGCAGCTTATTCCCAACAGGGGGATACACCGGGGAGCTGTTTTTT
J: TRBJ2-3; D: TRBD2; size: once; V: TRBV2; CDR3: CASHDGTSGRPGTDTQYF; DNA: TGTGCCAGCCATGATGGGACTAGCGGGAGGCCAGGGACAGATACGCAGTATTTT
J: TRBJ1-1; D: .; size: .; V: TRBV7-9; CDR3: CASRLGWGLAEAFF; DNA: TGTGCCAGCAGACTCGGTTGGGGATTAGCCGAAGCTTTCTTT
J: TRBJ2-5; D: .; size: once; V: TRBV6-5; CDR3: CASSQGETQYF; DNA: TGTGCCAGCAGTCAAGGGGAGACCCAGTACTTC
J: TRBJ1-2; D: TRBD1; size: .; V: TRBV6-6; CDR3: CASSPGTEGYTF; DNA: TGTGCCAGCAGTCCCGGGACAGAAGGCTACACCTTC
J: TRBJ2-3; D: .; size: .; V: TRBV6-4; CDR3: CASSVGGVGPDTQYF; DNA: TGTGCCAGCAGTGTTGGAGGCGTAGGGCCAGATACGCAGTATTTT
J: TRBJ2-5; D: TRBD2; size: .; V: TRBV28; CDR3: CASSFLASGKETQYF; DNA: TGTGCCAGCAGTTTCTTGGCTAGCGGGAAAGAGACCCAGTACTTC
J: TRBJ2-1; D: TRBD2; size: .; V: TRBV4-2; CDR3: CASSQETRLAGNEQFF; DNA: TGTGCCAGCAGCCAAGAGACGCGACTAGCGGGAAATGAGCAGTTCTTC
J: TRBJ2-7; D: TRBD2; size: .; V: TRBV11-2; CDR3: CASSLDPRGRVYEQYF; DNA: TGTGCCAGCAGCTTAGATCCCCGGGGGAGGGTCTACGAGCAGTACTTC
J: TRBJ2-7; D: .; size: once; V: TRBV19; CDR3: CASSGTTQQYF; DNA: TGTGCCAGTAGTGGGACCACGCAGCAGTACTTC
J: TRBJ2-1; D: .; size: .; V: TRBV25-1; CDR3: CASSDRDYNEQFF; DNA: TGTGCCAGCAGTGATCGGGACTACAATGAGCAGTTCTTC